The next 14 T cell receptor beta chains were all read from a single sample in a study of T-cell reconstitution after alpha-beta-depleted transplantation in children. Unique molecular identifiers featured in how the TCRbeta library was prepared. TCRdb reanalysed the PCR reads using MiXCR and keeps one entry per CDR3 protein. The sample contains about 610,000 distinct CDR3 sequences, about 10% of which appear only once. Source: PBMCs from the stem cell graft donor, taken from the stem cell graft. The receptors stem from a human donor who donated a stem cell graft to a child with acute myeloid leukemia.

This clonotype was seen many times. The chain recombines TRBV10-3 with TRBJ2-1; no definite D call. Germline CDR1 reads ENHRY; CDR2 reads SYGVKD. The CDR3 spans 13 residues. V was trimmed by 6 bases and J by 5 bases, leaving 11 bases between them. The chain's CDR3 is CAIRVQQHNEQFF. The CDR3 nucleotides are TGTGCCATCAGGGTTCAACAGCACAATGAGCAGTTCTTC.

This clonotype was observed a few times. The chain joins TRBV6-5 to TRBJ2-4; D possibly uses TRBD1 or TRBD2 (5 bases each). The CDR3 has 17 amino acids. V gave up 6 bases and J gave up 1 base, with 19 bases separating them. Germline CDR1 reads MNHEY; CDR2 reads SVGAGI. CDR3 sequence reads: CASSQTAGAAAKNIQYF. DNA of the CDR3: TGTGCCAGCAGCCAGACCGCCGGGGCAGCCGCCAAAAACATTCAGTACTTC.

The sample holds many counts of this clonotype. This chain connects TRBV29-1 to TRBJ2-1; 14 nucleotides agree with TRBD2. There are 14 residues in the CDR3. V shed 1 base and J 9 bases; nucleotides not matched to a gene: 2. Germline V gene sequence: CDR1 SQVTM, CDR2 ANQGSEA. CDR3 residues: CSVEGTSGRIEQFF. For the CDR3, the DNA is TGCAGCGTTGAAGGGACTAGCGGGAGGATTGAGCAGTTCTTC.

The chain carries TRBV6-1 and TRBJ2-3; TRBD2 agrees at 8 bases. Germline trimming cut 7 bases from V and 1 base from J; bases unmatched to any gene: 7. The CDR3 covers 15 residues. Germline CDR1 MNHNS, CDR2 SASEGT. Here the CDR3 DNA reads TGTGCCAGCATTAAAGCGGGAGTTGGCACAGATACGCAGTATTTT. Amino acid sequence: CASIKAGVGTDTQYF.

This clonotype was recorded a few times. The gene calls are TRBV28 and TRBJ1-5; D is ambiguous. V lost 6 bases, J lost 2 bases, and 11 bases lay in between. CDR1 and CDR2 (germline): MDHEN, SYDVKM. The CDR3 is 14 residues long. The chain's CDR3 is CASRWGGGNQPQHF. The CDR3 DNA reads TGTGCCAGCAGATGGGGAGGAGGCAATCAGCCCCAGCATTTT.

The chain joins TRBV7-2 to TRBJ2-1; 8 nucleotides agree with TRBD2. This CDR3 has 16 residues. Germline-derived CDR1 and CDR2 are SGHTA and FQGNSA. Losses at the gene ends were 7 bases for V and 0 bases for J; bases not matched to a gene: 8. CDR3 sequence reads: CASTLSGTSSYNEQFF. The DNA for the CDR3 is TGTGCCAGCACCCTTAGCGGGACGAGCTCCTACAATGAGCAGTTCTTC.

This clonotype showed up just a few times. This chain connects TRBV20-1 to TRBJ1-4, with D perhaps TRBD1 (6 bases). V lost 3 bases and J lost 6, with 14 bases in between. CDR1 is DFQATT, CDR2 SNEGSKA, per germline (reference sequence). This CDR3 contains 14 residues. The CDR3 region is CSASPTGLDEKLFF. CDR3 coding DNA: TGCAGTGCTAGCCCAACAGGGTTGGATGAAAAACTGTTTTTT.

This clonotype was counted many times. The CDR3: CSVRLAGVTYNEQFF. The CDR3, as DNA: TGCAGCGTTCGACTAGCGGGAGTCACCTACAATGAGCAGTTCTTC. V and J are TRBV29-1 and TRBJ2-1; 12 positions match TRBD2. This CDR3 is 15 amino acids long. Germline CDR1 reads SQVTM; CDR2 reads ANQGSEA. Germline trimming cut 5 bases from V and 2 bases from J; bases unmatched to any gene: 4.

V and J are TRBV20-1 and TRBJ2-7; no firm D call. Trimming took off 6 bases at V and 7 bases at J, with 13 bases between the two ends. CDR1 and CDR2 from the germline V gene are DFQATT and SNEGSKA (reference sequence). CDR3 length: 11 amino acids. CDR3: CSAPYQREQYF. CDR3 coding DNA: TGCAGTGCCCCGTACCAGCGAGAGCAGTACTTC.

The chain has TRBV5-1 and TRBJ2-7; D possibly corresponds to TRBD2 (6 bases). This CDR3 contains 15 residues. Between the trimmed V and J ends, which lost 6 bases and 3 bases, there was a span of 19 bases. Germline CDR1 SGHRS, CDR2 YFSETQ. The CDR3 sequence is CASNPTGADLYEQYF. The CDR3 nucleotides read TGCGCCAGCAACCCCACGGGAGCGGACCTCTACGAGCAGTACTTC.

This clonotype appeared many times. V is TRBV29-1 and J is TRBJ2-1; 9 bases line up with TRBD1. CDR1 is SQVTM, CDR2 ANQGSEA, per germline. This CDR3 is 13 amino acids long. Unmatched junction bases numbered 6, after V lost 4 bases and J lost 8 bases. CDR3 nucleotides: TGCAGCGTTGTGGGACAGGGTGGGCATGAGCAGTTCTTC. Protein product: CSVVGQGGHEQFF.

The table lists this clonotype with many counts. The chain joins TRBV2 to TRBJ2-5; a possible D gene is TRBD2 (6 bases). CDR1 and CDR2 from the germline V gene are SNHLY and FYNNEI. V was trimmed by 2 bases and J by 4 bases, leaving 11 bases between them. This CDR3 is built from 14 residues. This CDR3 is CASSERRGLETQYF. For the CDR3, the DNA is TGTGCCAGCAGTGAACGCCGGGGGTTAGAGACCCAGTACTTC. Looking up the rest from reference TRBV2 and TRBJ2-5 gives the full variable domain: EPEVTQTPSHQVTQMGQEVILRCVPISNHLYFYWYRQILGQKVEFLVSFYNNEISEKSEIFDDQFSVERPDGSNFTLKIRSTKLEDSAMYFCASSERRGLETQYFGPGTRLLVL.

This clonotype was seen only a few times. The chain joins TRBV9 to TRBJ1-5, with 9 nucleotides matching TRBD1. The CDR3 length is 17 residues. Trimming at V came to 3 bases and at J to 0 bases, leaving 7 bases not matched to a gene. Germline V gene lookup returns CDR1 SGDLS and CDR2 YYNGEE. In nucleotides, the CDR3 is TGTGCCAGCAGCGCAGGACAGGGGTTCAATAGCAATCAGCCCCAGCATTTT. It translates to CASSAGQGFNSNQPQHF.

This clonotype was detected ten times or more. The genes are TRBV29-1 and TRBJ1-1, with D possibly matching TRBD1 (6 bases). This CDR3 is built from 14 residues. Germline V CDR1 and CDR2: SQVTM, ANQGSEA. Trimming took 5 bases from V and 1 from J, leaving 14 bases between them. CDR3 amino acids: CSVRRGQQNTEAFF. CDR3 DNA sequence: TGCAGCGTTCGAAGAGGACAGCAGAACACTGAAGCTTTCTTT.